This entry describes one T cell receptor (beta chain). Its antigen is currently unknown. The sample comes from a study of cytomegalovirus exposure and HLA in healthy donors. Whole-study findings and limits: A later analysis linked a missense DCLRE1C variant to TCR beta V- and J-gene trimming. Serostatus for CMV was the only available immune exposure information. It emerged from a later analysis that several of the most significant clusters appeared to be linked to common viral pathogens.

The PCR had 60 Vbeta and 13 Jbeta primers. In the study's own analysis: Unique TCR beta chains numbered roughly 80 million in a later analysis, with around 10 million shared. TCRdb's table, derived via immunoSEQ multiplex PCR, lists solely in-frame clones and lacks some. The V and J calls and clone size are taken from that table; D and trimming were inferred from the DNA. There are over 150,000 clones in the sample; 81% occur only once, and roughly 13% lies in the top ten. Per germline, CDR1 MGHRA and CDR2 YSYEKL. CDR3 length: 20 amino acids. Unmatched junction bases numbered 17, after V lost 0 bases and J lost 4 bases.

This TCR derives from a woman aged 45-59 years in good health and CMV-seronegative. Source material: PBMCs. The chain links TRBV4-1 to TRBJ2-5, with 10 bases aligning to TRBD2. The DNA for the CDR3 is TGCGCCAGCAGCCAAGACCCCCGCTGGAGCGGGGGGGCCTTCACAGAGACCCAGTACTTC. It is translated as CASSQDPRWSGGAFTETQYF.